Detailed here is one TCR beta chain. Antigen unknown. TCRdb recomputed calls from the 5' RACE reads with MiXCR, one row per CDR3 protein. The repertoire has around 450,000 distinct CDR3 sequences, approximately 24% of them found once; the top ten carry 7.5% to 10%. This sample was included in a study of T-cell memory formation after mild COVID-19. Study-level points and caveats: The second-wave clones peaking on day 37 were not confirmed as SARS-CoV-2-specific. Shrinking CD4+ clones resided mostly in CM and EM, and CD8+ ones in EMRA. Clones contracting across day 15 to 85 had a balanced CD4/CD8 profile; later expanding clones leaned CD4+.

The germline gives CDR1 MNHEY, CDR2 SVGAGI. Trimming took 0 bases from V and 1 from J, leaving 14 bases between them. This CDR3 region has 17 residues. The chain is built from TRBV6-5 and TRBJ2-3, with D unresolved. The TCR was taken from an adult woman who had mild COVID-19 (a few samples of this study predate the infection). Cell type and time point are not known. What was sequenced was PBMCs or a T cell subset sorted from them (not recorded which). The CDR3 nucleotides read TGTGCCAGCAGTTACTCGATGGAGCCTGGGGGCACAGATACGCAGTATTTT. Its translation is CASSYSMEPGGTDTQYF.